One T cell receptor (beta chain) is described in this entry. The germline V gene encodes CDR1 SGHNT and CDR2 YENEEA. Between the trimmed V and J ends, which lost 3 bases and 0 bases, there was a span of 15 bases. The CDR3 has 17 residues. Some clones are missing from TCRdb's copy, which holds only in-frame ones; the method was immunoSEQ multiplex PCR. The sample yields tens of thousands of clones, roughly 87% seen once. This sample is part of a study of T cell changes during pregnancy in multiple sclerosis. The V call is TRBV11-3, the J call TRBJ2-1, with D perhaps TRBD1 (6 bases). The sequences come from peripheral blood, collected in the third trimester of pregnancy. The TCR originated in a female donor in good health, enrolled as a control in a pregnancy study. The CDR3 is CASSFGGGESSYNEQFF. The CDR3 DNA is TGTGCCAGCAGCTTCGGTGGGGGCGAGAGCTCCTACAATGAGCAGTTCTTC.